The clone carrying this TCR beta chain was recorded a few times. In the authors' workflow: The assay estimated nucleated cells by amplifying reference gene primers. The repertoire was sequenced with immunoSEQ multiplex PCR; TCRdb's copy has only in-frame clones and lacks some. V, J and clone size are those of that table, while D and trimming were read from the DNA. The sample lists some 130,000 clones; approximately 90% were seen once. This sample is part of a study of blood T cell repertoires in COVID-19. The overall study: The samples span acute and convalescent COVID-19 from the United States, Italy and Spain. The cDNA or gDNA used as material had been derived from T cells, B-cell-depleted T cells, or PBMCs.

The CDR3 extends over 15 amino acids. The V end was cut by 1 base, the J end by 1 base, with 8 bases between. Germline V gene data show CDR1 as SGHDN and CDR2 as FVKESK. The gene calls are TRBV14 and TRBJ1-3; tentative D call: TRBD1 (6 bases). The clonotype comes from a man in his sixties with active or convalescent COVID-19. Source material: peripheral blood. CDR3 protein: CASSQGTESGNTIYF. CDR3 nucleotides: TGTGCCAGCAGCCAAGGGACAGAGTCTGGAAACACCATATATTTT.